A selection of T cell receptor beta chains follows, all from one sample in a study of blood T cell repertoires in COVID-19. Sequencing was performed with immunoSEQ multiplex PCR; in TCRdb, only in-frame clones are kept and a portion is missing. The sample has approximately 130,000 clones; about four fifths are singletons. Sequencing was done on a sample of peripheral blood. These receptors came from a man aged 35-49 years with active or convalescent COVID-19. Both conserved end residues are part of each CDR3. Each record gives: V gene, J gene, clone size, D gene, CDR3 protein, CDR3 DNA. The D gene is left open where the match is weak. Rows may omit the clone size; those that give it use once, few, many or a size class.

TRBV4-3,TRBJ1-1,NA,NA,CASSQEGVGTEAFF,TGCGCCAGCAGCCAAGAAGGGGTCGGGACTGAAGCTTTCTTT
TRBV19,TRBJ2-3,NA,TRBD2,CASSIGSSGGEATQYF,TGTGCCAGTAGTATAGGTTCTAGCGGGGGGGAGGCTACGCAGTATTTT
TRBV5-1,TRBJ1-1,NA,NA,CASSGGTAEAFF,TGCGCCAGCAGCGGCGGGACGGCTGAAGCTTTCTTT
TRBV5-1,TRBJ1-2,NA,NA,CASSFGRDTSNYGYTF,TGCGCCAGCAGCTTTGGCCGGGACACCTCTAACTATGGCTACACCTTC
TRBV13,TRBJ2-1,NA,TRBD1,CASSPLPGQGVNEQFF,TGTGCCAGCAGCCCCCTGCCGGGACAGGGGGTCAATGAGCAGTTCTTC
TRBV30,TRBJ1-1,NA,TRBD1,CAWSMDRGGTEAFF,TGTGCCTGGAGTATGGACAGGGGGGGGACTGAAGCTTTCTTT
TRBV7-2,TRBJ2-1,NA,TRBD2,CASSFFPSGGREQFF,TGTGCCAGCAGCTTTTTCCCTAGCGGGGGGCGAGAGCAGTTCTTC
TRBV27,TRBJ1-1,NA,TRBD1,CASSFGQGGGGGIEAFF,TGTGCCAGCAGTTTTGGACAGGGAGGCGGTGGGGGGATTGAAGCTTTCTTT
TRBV9,TRBJ2-2,NA,TRBD1,CASSGTGGTGELFF,TGTGCCAGCAGCGGTACAGGGGGCACCGGGGAGCTGTTTTTT
TRBV18,TRBJ2-7,NA,TRBD1,CASSPGTGVAYEQYF,TGTGCCAGCTCGCCTGGGACAGGGGTTGCCTACGAGCAGTACTTC
TRBV7-9,TRBJ2-5,few,NA,CASSLYINGQETQYF,TGTGCCAGCAGCTTATATATCAACGGTCAAGAGACCCAGTACTTC
TRBV27,TRBJ2-3,once,NA,CASSFTGSSTDTQYF,TGTGCCAGCAGTTTTACGGGGAGTAGCACAGATACGCAGTATTTT
TRBV19,TRBJ1-1,NA,TRBD1,CASSLLTGGTEAFF,TGTGCCAGTAGTCTCTTGACAGGGGGGACTGAAGCTTTCTTT
TRBV11-3,TRBJ2-2,few,TRBD2,CASSLLAEGELFF,TGTGCCAGCAGCTTACTAGCGGAAGGGGAGCTGTTTTTT
TRBV3-1/TRBV3-2,TRBJ2-5,NA,TRBD1,CASSLPLGTGGRETQYF,TGTGCCAGCAGCCTCCCCCTCGGGACAGGGGGCAGAGAGACCCAGTACTTC
TRBV14,TRBJ2-3,NA,NA,CASSQGIQGGHDTQYF,TGTGCCAGCAGCCAAGGGATCCAGGGTGGGCATGATACGCAGTATTTT
TRBV12-3/TRBV12-4,TRBJ1-6,NA,NA,CASRFDRRSLHF,TGTGCCAGCAGATTTGACCGGCGGTCCCTCCACTTT
TRBV3-1/TRBV3-2,TRBJ2-1,NA,TRBD2,CASSQVAGGYNEQFF,TGTGCCAGCAGCCAAGTAGCGGGGGGATACAATGAGCAGTTCTTC
TRBV18,TRBJ1-6,NA,NA,CASSRGTRDGSPLHF,TGTGCCAGCTCACGGGGGACAAGAGATGGTTCACCCCTCCACTTT
TRBV5-1,TRBJ1-3,NA,TRBD1,CASSATGDIGNTIYF,TGCGCCAGCAGCGCAACAGGGGATATAGGAAACACCATATATTTT
TRBV6-5,TRBJ2-2,NA,TRBD1,CASLTGGWGELFF,TGTGCCAGCTTGACAGGGGGATGGGGGGAGCTGTTTTTT
TRBV9,TRBJ1-1,NA,NA,CASSADSYTEAFF,TGTGCCAGCAGCGCGGACAGTTACACTGAAGCTTTCTTT
TRBV5-1,TRBJ2-5,NA,TRBD2,CASSPSGGAQETQYF,TGCGCCAGCAGCCCTAGCGGGGGGGCCCAAGAGACCCAGTACTTC
TRBV4-3,TRBJ1-4,few,TRBD1,CASSHDPLQGGNEKLFF,TGCGCCAGCAGCCATGACCCCCTACAGGGGGGAAATGAAAAACTGTTTTTT
TRBV3-1/TRBV3-2,TRBJ2-1,NA,NA,CASSQSGQDNEQFF,TGTGCCAGCAGCCAATCCGGACAAGACAATGAGCAGTTCTTC
TRBV6-2/TRBV6-3,TRBJ2-7,NA,NA,CASSYSDSSYEQYF,TGTGCCAGCAGTTACTCGGACAGCTCCTACGAGCAGTACTTC
TRBV5-4,TRBJ2-5,NA,NA,CASSFHQETQYF,TGTGCCAGCAGCTTCCATCAAGAGACCCAGTACTTC
TRBV5-1,TRBJ2-5,NA,NA,CASSLAQRGQALSRTGQYF,TGCGCCAGCAGCTTGGCCCAACGCGGTCAGGCCCTCTCACGGACGGGACAGTACTTC
TRBV4-2,TRBJ2-3,NA,TRBD2,CASSQPTTSGLDTQYF,TGTGCCAGCAGCCAACCAACGACTAGCGGTTTGGATACGCAGTATTTT
TRBV6-6,TRBJ2-7,many,NA,CASSYPQGYEQYF,TGTGCCAGCAGTTACCCACAGGGCTACGAGCAGTACTTC
TRBV7-2,TRBJ1-2,once,NA,CASSLANPRVNYGYTF,TGTGCCAGCAGCTTAGCTAACCCCCGGGTGAACTATGGCTACACCTTC
TRBV6-5,TRBJ2-3,once,NA,CASSYGAGAGTDTQYF,TGTGCCAGCAGTTACGGGGCGGGGGCCGGGACTGATACGCAGTATTTT
TRBV19,TRBJ1-2,NA,TRBD1,CASSILGQGIYGYTF,TGTGCCAGTAGTATCCTAGGACAGGGAATCTATGGCTACACCTTC
TRBV25-1,TRBJ1-2,NA,NA,CASSDPGGRGYTF,TGTGCCAGCAGTGACCCGGGGGGCCGAGGCTACACCTTC
TRBV11-2,TRBJ2-7,NA,TRBD2,CASSLREGGSYEQYF,TGTGCCAGCAGCTTACGGGAGGGTGGCTCCTACGAGCAGTACTTC
TRBV6-1,TRBJ2-5,NA,TRBD2,CASSVLAGGPEETQYF,TGTGCCAGCAGTGTACTAGCGGGGGGGCCAGAGGAGACCCAGTACTTC
TRBV27,TRBJ1-4,NA,TRBD1,CASSLIGATGTNEKLFF,TGTGCCAGCAGTTTAATCGGGGCGACAGGGACTAATGAAAAACTGTTTTTT
TRBV7-9,TRBJ2-5,NA,TRBD1,CASSPLRDRGETQYF,TGTGCCAGCAGCCCCCTCCGGGACAGGGGAGAGACCCAGTACTTC
TRBV24-1,TRBJ1-1,NA,NA,CATSDLQLDSTTEAFF,TGTGCCACCAGTGATTTGCAATTGGACAGCACCACTGAAGCTTTCTTT
TRBV12-3/TRBV12-4,TRBJ2-3,NA,NA,CASSLTFTDTQYF,TGTGCCAGCAGTTTAACTTTCACAGATACGCAGTATTTT
TRBV21-1,TRBJ1-4,NA,NA,CASTHRTGADEKLFF,TGTGCCAGCACCCACCGGACAGGGGCAGATGAAAAACTGTTTTTT
TRBV11-2,TRBJ2-7,NA,TRBD2,CASSRTSGGSFSYEQYF,TGTGCCAGCAGCAGGACTAGCGGGGGGTCCTTCTCCTACGAGCAGTACTTC
TRBV9,TRBJ1-6,NA,NA,CASSPDGGSYNSPLHF,TGTGCCAGCAGCCCAGACGGGGGTTCCTATAATTCACCCCTCCACTTT
TRBV6-5,TRBJ2-7,NA,NA,CASRDPARGQYF,TGTGCCAGCAGAGATCCGGCGCGGGGGCAGTACTTC
TRBV18,TRBJ2-7,NA,NA,CASSPDTWYEQYF,TGTGCCAGCTCACCGGACACCTGGTACGAGCAGTACTTC
TRBV7-2,TRBJ1-1,NA,NA,CASSQWLQTLTEAFF,TGTGCCAGCAGCCAATGGCTACAGACCTTGACTGAAGCTTTCTTT
TRBV3-1/TRBV3-2,TRBJ1-1,NA,TRBD1,CASSHHRGKATEAFF,TGTGCCAGCAGCCACCACAGGGGCAAGGCCACTGAAGCTTTCTTT
TRBV7-9,TRBJ1-4,NA,NA,CASSSGSGSEKLFF,TGTGCCAGCAGCTCAGGATCGGGAAGCGAAAAACTGTTTTTT
TRBV7-6,TRBJ2-7,NA,TRBD1,CASSWDRSSYEQYF,TGTGCCAGCAGCTGGGACAGGAGCTCCTACGAGCAGTACTTC
TRBV19,TRBJ2-2,NA,TRBD2,CASSRGLAGDTGELFF,TGTGCCAGTAGCCGTGGACTAGCGGGAGACACCGGGGAGCTGTTTTTT
TRBV10-3,TRBJ1-5,NA,NA,CAIRNSGEGNQPQHF,TGTGCCATCCGAAACTCAGGGGAAGGCAATCAGCCCCAGCATTTT
TRBV6-1,TRBJ1-2,NA,TRBD1,CASSEDRDAGYTF,TGTGCCAGCAGTGAGGACAGGGACGCTGGCTACACCTTC
TRBV29-1,TRBJ2-5,NA,NA,CSVEEDGRRETQYF,TGCAGCGTTGAAGAAGATGGGCGACGGGAGACCCAGTACTTC
TRBV21-1,TRBJ2-7,once,NA,CARRGDRAYEQYF,TGTGCCAGGAGGGGGGACAGGGCCTACGAGCAGTACTTC
TRBV18,TRBJ2-1,NA,TRBD1,CASSHNGQGVLGNEQFF,TGTGCCAGCTCACACAATGGACAGGGGGTTTTGGGCAATGAGCAGTTCTTC
TRBV5-4,TRBJ2-7,NA,TRBD2,CASSLGAGVNEQYF,TGTGCCAGCAGCTTGGGAGCGGGGGTTAACGAGCAGTACTTC
TRBV30,TRBJ1-1,NA,NA,CAWMKTENTEAFF,TGTGCCTGGATGAAGACAGAAAACACTGAAGCTTTCTTT